Below, 8 T cell receptor beta chains from the same sample are listed, as sequenced in a study of cytomegalovirus exposure and HLA in healthy donors. The PCR was carried out with 60 Vbeta primers and 13 Jbeta primers. The assay was immunoSEQ multiplex PCR, and TCRdb's table has in-frame clones only and misses some. The sample shows 91,000 or so clones, about 80% of them seen only once. Sequencing used PBMCs. The receptors derive from a man under 40 in good health and CMV-seropositive.

The chain carries TRBV7-9 and TRBJ2-6; TRBD1 matches at 7 bases. The CDR3 extends over 15 amino acids. J gave up 2 bases and V 5 bases, and 3 bases lay outside the gene matches. In germline, CDR1 is SEHNR, CDR2 FQNEAQ (reference sequence). The DNA of the CDR3 is TGTGCCAGCAGCGCCGACAGGGCTGGGGCCAACGTCCTGACTTTC. This codes for CASSADRAGANVLTF. Supplemented by reference TRBV7-9 and TRBJ2-6, the full variable domain reads DTGVSQNPRHKITKRGQNVTFRCDPISEHNRLYWYRQTLGQGPEFLTYFQNEAQLEKSRLLSDRFSAERPKGSFSTLEIQRTEQGDSAMYLCASSADRAGANVLTFGAGSRLTVL.

The table lists this clone with a few counts. V is TRBV5-6 and J is TRBJ2-7, with 11 bases matching TRBD1. V gave up 3 bases and J gave up 7 bases; unmatched junction bases: 6. The germline CDR1 and CDR2 sequences are SGHDT and YYEEEE. This CDR3 comprises 14 residues. The CDR3 bases are TGTGCCAGCAGCTGGACAGGGGGCATAGATGAGCAGTACTTC. This translates into CASSWTGGIDEQYF.

The chain has TRBV9 and TRBJ2-7; D gene ambiguous. V dropped 4 bases and J dropped 7 bases, with 18 bases sitting between them. The V gene's germline CDR1 is SGDLS and CDR2 YYNGEE. This CDR3 has 14 residues. CDR3 protein: CASSPLMTSREQYF. CDR3 nucleotide sequence: TGTGCCAGCAGCCCCCTTATGACTTCGAGGGAGCAGTACTTC.

The chain carries TRBV28 and TRBJ1-6, with 8 bases matching TRBD1. The CDR3 runs to 16 residues. Trimming cost V 3 bases and J 10 bases; bases outside gene matches: 11. CDR1 and CDR2 (germline): MDHEN, SYDVKM. DNA for the CDR3: TGTGCCAGCAGTTTTAAACTCCGGACAGGGAAATCACCCCTCCACTTT. Translation gives CASSFKLRTGKSPLHF.

In this sample, this clone turned up a few times. The genes are TRBV7-9 and TRBJ2-1; TRBD2 matches 9 bases. The CDR3 spans 17 residues. The germline V gene encodes CDR1 SEHNR and CDR2 FQNEAQ (reference sequence). Trimming took 2 bases from V and 6 from J; bases not matched to a gene: 11. CDR3 sequence (DNA): TGTGCCAGCAGCTTATGGACTAGCGTTGTGGAGGGCAATGAGCAGTTCTTC. Encoded protein: CASSLWTSVVEGNEQFF.

The chain employs TRBV7-2 and TRBJ2-1; TRBD1 aligns across 8 bases. The CDR3 is 17 residues long. The junction had 5 bases not matched to a gene; V was cut back by 1 base and J by 0 bases. In germline, CDR1 is SGHTA, CDR2 FQGNSA. The chain's CDR3 is CASSLGRGHISYNEQFF. For the CDR3, the DNA is TGTGCCAGCAGCTTAGGCAGGGGGCATATCTCCTACAATGAGCAGTTCTTC.

The V call is TRBV7-2, the J call TRBJ1-2, with D perhaps matching TRBD1 (6 bases). The V end was cut by 2 bases, the J end by 2 bases, with 9 bases between. The CDR3 runs to 14 residues. Per germline, CDR1 SGHTA and CDR2 FQGNSA. CDR3 DNA: TGTGCCAGCAGCTTACAACAGGGAAACTATGGCTACACCTTC. It is translated as CASSLQQGNYGYTF. Supplemented by reference TRBV7-2 and TRBJ1-2, the full variable domain reads GAGVSQSPSNKVTEKGKDVELRCDPISGHTALYWYRQSLGQGLEFLIYFQGNSAPDKSGLPSDRFSAERTGGSVSTLTIQRTQQEDSAVYLCASSLQQGNYGYTFGSGTRLTVV.

V and J are TRBV4-2 and TRBJ2-7; 13 bases agree with TRBD2. Per germline, CDR1 LGHNA and CDR2 YNFKEQ. The trim removed 3 bases at V and 1 base at J, leaving 3 bases unmatched. The CDR3 loop spans 16 amino acids. CDR3 sequence reads: CASSHATSGRSYEQYF. DNA for the CDR3: TGTGCCAGCAGCCACGCGACTAGCGGGAGGTCCTACGAGCAGTACTTC.